Following are 7 T cell receptor beta chains from one sample sequenced in a study of blood T cell repertoires in COVID-19. Using immunoSEQ multiplex PCR, the repertoire was profiled, and TCRdb retains in-frame clones only, with some absent. The top ten hold roughly 13% of the sample, which has 400,000 to 450,000 clones, 88% seen once. Specimen: peripheral blood. These receptors came from a woman between 45 and 60 years old with COVID-19, enrolled during active disease.

V gene TRBV27 combines with J gene TRBJ1-1, with D possibly matching TRBD1 (6 bases). CDR3 length equals 18 residues. Trimming removed 7 bases at V and 1 base at J, with 25 bases between. Germline-derived CDR1 and CDR2 are MNHEY and SMNVEV (reference sequence). CDR3 in amino acids: CASISSYQGLIRNTEAFF. Written as DNA, the CDR3 is TGTGCCAGCATCTCCTCGTACCAGGGGTTAATAAGGAACACTGAAGCTTTCTTT.

V is TRBV6-1 and J is TRBJ2-7; TRBD1 aligns across 9 bases. Germline V gives CDR1 MNHNS, CDR2 SASEGT. The CDR3 runs 15 residues. V was pared by 2 bases and J by 2 bases, with 4 bases of the junction left unmatched. The CDR3 loop is CASSEPGQGTYEQYF. The CDR3 DNA is TGTGCCAGCAGTGAACCGGGACAGGGAACCTACGAGCAGTACTTC.

This clone was seen only a few times. The chain is built from TRBV5-6 and TRBJ1-1, with TRBD1 as a possible D gene (5 bases). Per the germline V gene, CDR1 is SGHDT and CDR2 is YYEEEE. The CDR3 consists of 12 residues. V gave up 4 bases and J gave up 8 bases, with 12 bases separating them. The CDR3 loop is CASSMGGAEAFF. The CDR3 nucleotides are TGTGCCAGCAGCATGGGCGGGGCCGAAGCTTTCTTT.

The J gene is TRBJ2-3, the V gene TRBV30, with TRBD1 matching over 9 bases. The germline gives CDR1 GTSNPN, CDR2 SVGIG (reference sequence). Germline trimming cut 0 bases from V and 5 bases from J; bases unmatched to any gene: 3. The CDR3 extends over 14 amino acids. In DNA, the CDR3 is TGTGCCTGGAGTGTGGGACAGGGTGGAGATACGCAGTATTTT. Protein product: CAWSVGQGGDTQYF.

The chain couples TRBV10-2 to TRBJ1-2, with D possibly being TRBD1 (5 bases). V was cut by 2 bases and J by 3 bases, with 7 bases left in between. This CDR3 is built from 13 residues. CDR1 and CDR2 (germline): WSHSY, SAAADI. CDR3 DNA sequence: TGCGCCAGCAGTGAGGGGGGGGACTATGGCTACACCTTC. Amino acids: CASSEGGDYGYTF.

The rearrangement joins TRBV10-3 to TRBJ1-6; possibly TRBD1 for D (6 bases). Per germline, CDR1 ENHRY and CDR2 SYGVKD. The CDR3 consists of 13 residues. V lost 11 bases to trimming and J lost 5 bases, with 13 bases between them. The CDR3 reads CAVRQEHNSPLHF. As DNA, the CDR3 is TGTGCCGTCCGACAGGAGCATAATTCACCCCTCCACTTT.

This chain connects TRBV7-2 to TRBJ1-2; D is unclear. The CDR3 has 14 amino acids. Germline CDR1 SGHTA, CDR2 FQGNSA. With 3 bases removed from V and 8 bases from J, the gap between germline ends came to 16 bases. The CDR3 spells CASSLPGSSSGYTF. The CDR3 nucleotides are TGTGCCAGCAGCTTGCCGGGGTCCTCCTCGGGCTACACCTTC.